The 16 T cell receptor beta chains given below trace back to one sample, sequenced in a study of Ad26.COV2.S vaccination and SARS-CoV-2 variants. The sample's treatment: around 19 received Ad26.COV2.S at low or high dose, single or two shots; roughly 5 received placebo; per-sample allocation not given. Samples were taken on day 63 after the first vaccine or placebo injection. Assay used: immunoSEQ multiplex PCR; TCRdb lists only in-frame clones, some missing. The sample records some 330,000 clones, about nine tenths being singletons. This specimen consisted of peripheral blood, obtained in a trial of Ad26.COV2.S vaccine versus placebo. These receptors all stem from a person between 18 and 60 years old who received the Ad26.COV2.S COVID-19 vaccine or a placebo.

The CDR3 nucleotides are TGTGCCAGTAGTGGTAGCGGGGGGGCAGGTGAGCAGTTCTTC. The encoded protein is CASSGSGGAGEQFF. This chain links TRBV19 with TRBJ2-1; 11 positions agree with TRBD2. The J segment lost 9 bases and the V segment lost 5 bases, leaving 6 bases of the junction unmatched. There are 14 residues in the CDR3. Germline CDR1 LNHDA, CDR2 SQIVND (reference sequence).

The CDR3 nucleotides read TGCGCCAGCGCTGCCTTAACTTGGGAGACCCAGTACTTC. This encodes CASAALTWETQYF. The V call is TRBV5-1, the J call TRBJ2-5; D gene unclear. Trimming cost V 7 bases and J 5 bases, with 15 bases left between them. Germline assignment: CDR1 SGHRS and CDR2 YFSETQ. The CDR3 length is 13 residues.

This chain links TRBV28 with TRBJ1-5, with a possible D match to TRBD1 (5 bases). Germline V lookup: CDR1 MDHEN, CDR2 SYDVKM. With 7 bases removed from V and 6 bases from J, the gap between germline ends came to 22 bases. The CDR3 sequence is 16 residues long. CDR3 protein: CASNIAGGGSGQPQHF. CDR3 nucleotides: TGTGCCAGCAACATCGCGGGTGGGGGATCGGGTCAGCCCCAGCATTTT. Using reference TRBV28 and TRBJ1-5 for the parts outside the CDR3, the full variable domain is DVKVTQSSRYLVKRTGEKVFLECVQDMDHENMFWYRQDPGLGLRLIYFSYDVKMKEKGDIPEGYSVSREKKERFSLILESASTNQTSMYLCASNIAGGGSGQPQHFGDGTRLSIL.

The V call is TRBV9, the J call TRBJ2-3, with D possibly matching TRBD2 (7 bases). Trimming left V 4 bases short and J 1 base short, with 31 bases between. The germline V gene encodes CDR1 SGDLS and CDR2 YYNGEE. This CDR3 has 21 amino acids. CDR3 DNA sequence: TGTGCCAGCAGCCCCCGAACGGATCCAGGGAGGGTGGGACATGGCACAGATACGCAGTATTTT. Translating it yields CASSPRTDPGRVGHGTDTQYF.

CDR3 sequence reads: CSASDEREHF. The CDR3 bases are TGCAGTGCTAGCGACGAGCGGGAGCATTTT. The V and J genes are TRBV20-1 and TRBJ1-5; D is ambiguous. Trimming shortened V by 3 bases and J by 14 bases, and 11 bases separated the two germline ends. This CDR3 comprises 10 residues. Germline-derived CDR1 and CDR2 are DFQATT and SNEGSKA (reference sequence).

The CDR3 reads CASSLTGESSPLHF. The CDR3 DNA is TGTGCCAGCAGCCTTACAGGGGAAAGTTCACCCCTCCACTTT. The chain links TRBV3-1 (or the pseudogene TRBV3-2) to TRBJ1-6, with 7 bases matching TRBD1. This CDR3 has 14 amino acids. Germline-derived CDR1 and CDR2 are LGHDT and YNNKEL (reference sequence). Unmatched junction bases numbered 6, after V lost 4 bases and J lost 9 bases.

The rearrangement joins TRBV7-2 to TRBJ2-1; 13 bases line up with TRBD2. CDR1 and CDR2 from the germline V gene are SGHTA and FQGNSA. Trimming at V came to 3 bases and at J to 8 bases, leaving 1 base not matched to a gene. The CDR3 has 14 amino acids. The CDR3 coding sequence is TGTGCCAGCAGCTTGGGACTAGCGGGATATGAGCAGTTCTTC. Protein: CASSLGLAGYEQFF.

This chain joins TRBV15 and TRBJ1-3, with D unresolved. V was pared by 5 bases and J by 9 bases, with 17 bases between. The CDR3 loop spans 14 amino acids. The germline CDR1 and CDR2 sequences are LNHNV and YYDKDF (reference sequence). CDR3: CATSPRAVVSTIYF. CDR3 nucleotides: TGTGCCACCAGCCCAAGGGCAGTAGTAAGCACCATATATTTT. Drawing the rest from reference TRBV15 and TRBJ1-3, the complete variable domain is DAMVIQNPRYQVTQFGKPVTLSCSQTLNHNVMYWYQQKSSQAPKLLFHYYDKDFNNEADTPDNFQSRRPNTSFCFLDIRSPGLGDTAMYLCATSPRAVVSTIYFGEGSWLTVV.

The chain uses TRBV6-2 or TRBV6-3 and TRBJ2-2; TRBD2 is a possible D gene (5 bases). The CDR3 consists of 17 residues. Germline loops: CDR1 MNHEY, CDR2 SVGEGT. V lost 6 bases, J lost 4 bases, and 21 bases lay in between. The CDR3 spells CASSSDLAWGGTGELFF. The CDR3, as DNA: TGTGCCAGCAGCTCGGACTTAGCGTGGGGTGGCACCGGGGAGCTGTTTTTT.

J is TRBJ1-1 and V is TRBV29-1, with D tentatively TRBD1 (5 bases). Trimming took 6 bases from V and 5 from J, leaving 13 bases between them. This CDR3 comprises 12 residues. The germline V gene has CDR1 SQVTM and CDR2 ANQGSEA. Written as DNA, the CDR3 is TGCAGCGTAGACCCAGGGAAAACTGAAGCTTTCTTT. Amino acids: CSVDPGKTEAFF. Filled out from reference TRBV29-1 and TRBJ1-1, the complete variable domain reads SAVISQKPSRDICQRGTSLTIQCQVDSQVTMMFWYRQQPGQSLTLIATANQGSEATYESGFVIDKFPISRPNLTFSTLTVSNMSPEDSSIYLCSVDPGKTEAFFGQGTRLTVV.

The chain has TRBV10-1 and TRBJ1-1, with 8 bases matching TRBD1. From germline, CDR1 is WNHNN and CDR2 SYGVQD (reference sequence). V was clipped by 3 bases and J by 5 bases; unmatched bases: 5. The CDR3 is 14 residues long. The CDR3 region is CASSENRGMTEAFF. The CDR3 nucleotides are TGCGCCAGCAGTGAAAACAGGGGGATGACTGAAGCTTTCTTT.

DNA of the CDR3: TGTGCCAGCAGTTACCCGGGACTGTCGCATGGAAACACCATATATTTT. Protein product: CASSYPGLSHGNTIYF. The chain is built from TRBV6-6 and TRBJ1-3; possibly TRBD1 for D (5 bases). V gave up 2 bases and J gave up 3 bases, with 14 bases separating them. This CDR3 is built from 16 residues. Germline V lookup: CDR1 MNHNY, CDR2 SVGAGI (reference sequence).

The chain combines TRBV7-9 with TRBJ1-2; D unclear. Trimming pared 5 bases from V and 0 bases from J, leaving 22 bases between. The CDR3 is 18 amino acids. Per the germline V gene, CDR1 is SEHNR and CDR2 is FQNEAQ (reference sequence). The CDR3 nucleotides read TGTGCCAGCAGCCTGACCTCCTGGACGAGGACGGCTAACTATGGCTACACCTTC. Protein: CASSLTSWTRTANYGYTF.

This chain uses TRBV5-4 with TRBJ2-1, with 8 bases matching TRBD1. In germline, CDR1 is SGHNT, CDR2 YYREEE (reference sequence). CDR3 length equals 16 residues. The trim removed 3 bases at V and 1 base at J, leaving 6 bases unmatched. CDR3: CASSSQGAGSYNEQFF. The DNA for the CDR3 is TGTGCCAGCAGCTCTCAGGGGGCTGGGTCCTACAATGAGCAGTTCTTC.

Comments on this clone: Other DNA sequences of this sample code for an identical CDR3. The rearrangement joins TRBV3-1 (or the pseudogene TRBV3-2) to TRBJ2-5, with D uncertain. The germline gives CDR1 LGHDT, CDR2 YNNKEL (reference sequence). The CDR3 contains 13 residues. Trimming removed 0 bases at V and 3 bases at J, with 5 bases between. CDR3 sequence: CASSQDLEETQYF. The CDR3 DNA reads TGTGCCAGCAGCCAAGATCTTGAAGAGACCCAGTACTTC.

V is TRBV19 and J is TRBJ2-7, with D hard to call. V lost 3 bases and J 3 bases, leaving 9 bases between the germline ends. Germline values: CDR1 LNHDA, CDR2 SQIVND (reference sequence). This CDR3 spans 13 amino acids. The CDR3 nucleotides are TGTGCCAGTAGTATGTGGGATAACTACGAGCAGTACTTC. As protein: CASSMWDNYEQYF.